The following is a TCR beta chain sequence with its context. Its antigen is unknown. The entry originates in a study of T cell responses to AZD1222 COVID-19 vaccine. About the research overall: Second-dose intervals of approximately 4 or approximately 12 weeks were pooled.

The study, taken as a whole, reports: Dominant at 160-218 and 743-854, vaccine-associated CD4 TCRs also spanned spike. Repertoires were obtained only post-peak T cell response. Clonal diversity was possibly underestimated, and white British individuals and females predominated among donors.

Trimming cost V 2 bases and J 6 bases; bases outside gene matches: 1. Germline CDR1 reads SGHTA; CDR2 reads FQGTGA. This CDR3 is built from 14 residues. Sequencing was performed with immunoSEQ multiplex PCR; in TCRdb, only in-frame clones are kept and a portion is missing. The data hold some 130,000 clones, with around 90% observed a single time. This chain connects TRBV7-3 to TRBJ1-6, with TRBD1 identical over 7 bases. The receptor was derived from an adult in good health. The sample consisted of peripheral blood, taken on day 0 of AZD1222 vaccination. The CDR3 nucleotides read TGTGCCAGCAGCTTAGGGGACAGTAATTCACCCCTCCACTTT. Its translation is CASSLGDSNSPLHF.